This TCR beta chain was identified during a study of response to subunit inactivated influenza vaccine. TCRdb re-derived calls from the RT-PCR reads in MiXCR, one entry per CDR3 protein. Among about 610,000 distinct CDR3 sequences listed, 14% were seen once. This CDR3 has 16 amino acids. With 8 bases clipped from V and 4 bases from J, the junction kept 10 bases outside the gene matches. Germline-derived CDR1 and CDR2 are MDHEN and SYDVKM. As for this clonotype: Its antigen is not identified.

Notes on the study in general: The authors proposed limited new T cell recruitment per seasonal influenza vaccination.

This receptor was obtained from a man in his fifties who received an inactivated influenza vaccine. The specimen comprised PBMCs from blood, sampled 11 to 12 days after vaccination. The rearrangement uses TRBV28 and TRBJ2-3; 12 bases align to TRBD2. The CDR3 DNA reads as TGTGCCAGCCAGGATCCTAGCGGGGGGGCCGCAGATACGCAGTATTTT. This gives the protein CASQDPSGGAADTQYF. Full variable domain (rest looked up from reference TRBV28 and TRBJ2-3): DVKVTQSSRYLVKRTGEKVFLECVQDMDHENMFWYRQDPGLGLRLIYFSYDVKMKEKGDIPEGYSVSREKKERFSLILESASTNQTSMYLCASQDPSGGAADTQYFGPGTRLTVL.